This TCR beta chain originates from a study of regulatory T cells in long-lasting Graves disease. Time point of the sample: newly diagnosed GD, antithyroid drugs for less than 3 months. The authors made the TCR library using RNA they extracted from PBMCs. V was trimmed by 7 bases and J by 4 bases, leaving 11 bases between them. The CDR3 is 13 amino acids. The germline gives CDR1 SNHLY, CDR2 FYNNEI. TCR beta libraries were built with iRepertoire HTBI primers and Arm-PCR of CDR3 regions. MiXCR was run by TCRdb on the multiplex PCR reads, yielding one entry per CDR3 protein. Altogether fewer than 500,000 distinct CDR3 sequences are present, about 16% being singletons, with the ten largest covering 12%. In this sample, this clonotype turned up once. Since the CDR3 does not end with the conserved phenylalanine or tryptophan, this likely comes from a read error. This same sample was also taken into another study, of T cells in Graves' hyperthyroidism and ophthalmopathy.

This chain connects TRBV2 to TRBJ2-1; D call uncertain. The source material was peripheral blood mononuclear cells (PBMCs), sampled at new diagnosis, from a patient treated with antithyroid drugs. The TCR originated in a man aged 40-49 years with Graves disease. The CDR3 DNA follows: TGTGCCAGCACAGCGTATACTTACAATGAGCAGTTCTAC. Protein: CASTAYTYNEQFY.